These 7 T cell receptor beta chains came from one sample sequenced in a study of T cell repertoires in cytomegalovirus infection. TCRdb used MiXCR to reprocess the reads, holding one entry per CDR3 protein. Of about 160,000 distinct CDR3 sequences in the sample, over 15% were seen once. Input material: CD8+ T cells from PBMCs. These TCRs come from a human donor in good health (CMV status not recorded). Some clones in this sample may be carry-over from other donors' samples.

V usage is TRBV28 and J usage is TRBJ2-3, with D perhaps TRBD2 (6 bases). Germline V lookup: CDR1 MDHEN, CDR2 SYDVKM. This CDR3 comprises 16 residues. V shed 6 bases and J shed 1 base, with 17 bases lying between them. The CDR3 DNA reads TGTGCCAGCAGCCTCCGGGGGAATTTTGGCACAGATACGCAGTATTTT. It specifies CASSLRGNFGTDTQYF. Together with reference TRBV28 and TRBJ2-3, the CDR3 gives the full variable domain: DVKVTQSSRYLVKRTGEKVFLECVQDMDHENMFWYRQDPGLGLRLIYFSYDVKMKEKGDIPEGYSVSREKKERFSLILESASTNQTSMYLCASSLRGNFGTDTQYFGPGTRLTVL.

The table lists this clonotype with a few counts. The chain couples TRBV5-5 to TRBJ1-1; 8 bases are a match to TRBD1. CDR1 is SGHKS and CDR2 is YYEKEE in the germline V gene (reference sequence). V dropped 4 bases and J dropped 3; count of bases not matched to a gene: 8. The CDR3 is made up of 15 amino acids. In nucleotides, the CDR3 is TGTGCCAGCAGCGCAGGGGGCGCGCTTTACACTGAAGCTTTCTTT. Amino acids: CASSAGGALYTEAFF.

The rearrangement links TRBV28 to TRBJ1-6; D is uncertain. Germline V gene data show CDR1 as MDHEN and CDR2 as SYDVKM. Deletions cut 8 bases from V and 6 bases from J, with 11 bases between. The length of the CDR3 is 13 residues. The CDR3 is CASGKNFNSPLHF. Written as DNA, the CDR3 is TGTGCCAGCGGCAAGAATTTTAATTCACCCCTCCACTTT.

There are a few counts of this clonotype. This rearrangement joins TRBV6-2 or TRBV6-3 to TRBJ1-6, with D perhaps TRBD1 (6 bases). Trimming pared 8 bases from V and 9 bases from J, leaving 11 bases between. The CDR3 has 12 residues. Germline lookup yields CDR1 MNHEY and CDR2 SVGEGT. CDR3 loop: CASWGGASPLHF. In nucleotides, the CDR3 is TGTGCCAGCTGGGGGGGGGCTTCACCCCTCCACTTT.

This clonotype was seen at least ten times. The DNA of the CDR3 is TGTGCCAGCAGCTTAGTAGCCGGCGAGCAGTACTTC. It is translated as CASSLVAGEQYF. The genes are TRBV7-2 and TRBJ2-7; D call uncertain. Germline loops: CDR1 SGHTA, CDR2 FQGNSA. The CDR3 contains 12 residues. Trimming removed 1 base at V and 6 bases at J, with 7 bases between. The whole variable domain, filled in from reference TRBV7-2 and TRBJ2-7, reads GAGVSQSPSNKVTEKGKDVELRCDPISGHTALYWYRQSLGQGLEFLIYFQGNSAPDKSGLPSDRFSAERTGGSVSTLTIQRTQQEDSAVYLCASSLVAGEQYFGPGTRLTVT.

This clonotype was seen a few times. DNA for the CDR3: TGTGCCAGCAGTTACTCACCGGGACTTCGGGAGGAGCAGTACTTC. Translating it yields CASSYSPGLREEQYF. The chain joins TRBV6-5 to TRBJ2-7; a possible D gene is TRBD2 (6 bases). Germline V gives CDR1 MNHEY, CDR2 SVGAGI. V gave up 0 bases and J gave up 7 bases, with 16 bases separating them. The length of the CDR3 is 15 residues.

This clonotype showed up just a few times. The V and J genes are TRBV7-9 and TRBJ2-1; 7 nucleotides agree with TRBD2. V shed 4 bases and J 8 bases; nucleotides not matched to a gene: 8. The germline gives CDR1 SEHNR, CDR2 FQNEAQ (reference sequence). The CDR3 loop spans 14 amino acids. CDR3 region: CASSSGTNPYEQFF. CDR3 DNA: TGTGCCAGCAGCTCCGGGACTAATCCCTATGAGCAGTTCTTC.